This T cell receptor beta chain came from a study of T cells in Graves' hyperthyroidism and ophthalmopathy. This clonotype has at least ten counts. Its antigen is not known. The study excluded patients with uncontrolled infection, other autoimmune disease, pregnancy or lactation. Sample collection date corresponds to first hyperthyroidism diagnosis, prior to any ophthalmopathy symptoms. An approximately 10 ml volume of fresh peripheral blood provided the PBMCs. Overall study findings and caveats: Blood samples included most of the expanded thyroid clonotypes exceeding 0.001.

Amplification yielded TCR beta CDR3 regions, with RNA transcripts as the source. The HTBI primer set drove a first-round RT-PCR of the TCR CDR3. TCRdb reanalysed the multiplex PCR reads using MiXCR and keeps one entry per CDR3 protein. The sample yields under 300,000 distinct CDR3 sequences, around 15% seen once. The CDR3 loop spans 16 amino acids. In germline, CDR1 is MDHEN, CDR2 SYDVKM. Unmatched junction bases numbered 5, after V lost 6 bases and J lost 2 bases. The receptor's source is a woman aged 50 to 60 with Graves' hyperthyroidism that later progressed to Graves' ophthalmopathy. The chain uses TRBV28 and TRBJ2-3, with 13 bases identical to TRBD2. The specimen was blood. CDR3 sequence (DNA): TGTGCCAGCAGCCCCGGACTAGCGGGAGCCACAGATACGCAGTATTTT. Protein sequence: CASSPGLAGATDTQYF. The full variable domain, its missing parts supplied by reference TRBV28 and TRBJ2-3, is DVKVTQSSRYLVKRTGEKVFLECVQDMDHENMFWYRQDPGLGLRLIYFSYDVKMKEKGDIPEGYSVSREKKERFSLILESASTNQTSMYLCASSPGLAGATDTQYFGPGTRLTVL.